These T cell receptor beta chains were read from a single sample in a study of T cells after yellow fever vaccination. One entry per CDR3 protein results from TCRdb running MiXCR on the 5' RACE reads. The table includes hundreds of thousands of distinct CDR3 sequences, less than 15% detected once. Sequenced here: PBMCs, sampled on the day of the yellow fever booster vaccination. The receptor set was obtained from a man aged 25 to 40 who received the YFV17D yellow fever vaccine. Each CDR3 is given with its conserved first and last residue. A D gene is named only where the DNA matches it firmly. Where a row states a size, it is once, few, many or the class of an expanded clone; other rows omit it.

V gene,D gene,clone size,J gene,CDR3 DNA,CDR3 protein
TRBV5-5,.,.,TRBJ1-1,TGTGCCAGCAGCGCCCGGACATTAAACACTGAAGCTTTCTTT,CASSARTLNTEAFF
TRBV27,TRBD1,.,TRBJ2-7,TGTGCCAGCAGAAACCCCGGGACAGGGCAAAGATTGCCCTACGAGCAGTACTTC,CASRNPGTGQRLPYEQYF
TRBV7-9,.,few,TRBJ2-7,TGTGCCAGCAGCTTAGGTGAGGGGTCCCACGAGCAGTACTTC,CASSLGEGSHEQYF
TRBV7-9,.,.,TRBJ2-7,TGTGCCAGCAGTGCAGGGATCCCCGAGCAGTACTTC,CASSAGIPEQYF
TRBV5-1,TRBD2,few,TRBJ2-7,TGCGCCAGCAGCCCGCGGGAGGGCGGTTACGAGCAGTACTTC,CASSPREGGYEQYF
TRBV20-1,.,few,TRBJ2-5,TGCAGTGCTAACATCATGGACAACCGAGAGACCCAGTACTTC,CSANIMDNRETQYF
TRBV3-1,.,.,TRBJ2-1,TGTGCCAGCAGCCAAGAGATCCTCTACAATGAGCAGTTCTTC,CASSQEILYNEQFF
TRBV11-2,.,.,TRBJ1-1,TGTGCCAGCAGCTTAGATGCAGGGGCTGGCACTGAAGCTTTCTTT,CASSLDAGAGTEAFF
TRBV7-8,.,few,TRBJ1-2,TGTGCCAGCAGCTTGTCAAGGGTACATGGCTACACCTTC,CASSLSRVHGYTF
TRBV6-2/TRBV6-3,TRBD1,many,TRBJ2-1,TGTGCCAGCTGGAATCGGGACAGCAGAAACACGATCTTC,CASWNRDSRNTIF
TRBV9,TRBD2,many,TRBJ2-5,TGTGCCAGCAGCGACGGGACTATTCCCCTCGAGACCCAGTACTTC,CASSDGTIPLETQYF
TRBV4-3,.,few,TRBJ2-3,TGCGCCAGCAGCCAAGCAGGGACCAGCGGTACAGATACGCAGTATTTT,CASSQAGTSGTDTQYF
TRBV5-1,TRBD2,few,TRBJ2-1,TGCGCCAGCAGCTCCCGTGGTAGCGGGTCGAATGAGCAGTTCTTC,CASSSRGSGSNEQFF
TRBV7-2,TRBD2,few,TRBJ2-1,TGTGCCAGCAGCTGGACTAGCGCGAGCTCCTACAATGAGCAGTTCTTC,CASSWTSASSYNEQFF
TRBV5-1,.,many,TRBJ2-2,TGCGCCAGCAGCATGGGGACGGCCACCGGGGAGCTGTTTTTT,CASSMGTATGELFF
TRBV20-1,.,.,TRBJ1-2,TGCAGTGCTAGAGCCCGAGGAGGGGGGTGGTACGGCTACACCTTC,CSARARGGGWYGYTF
TRBV20-1,TRBD2,.,TRBJ2-1,TGCAGTGCTACTAGCGGGCTCAACAATGAGCAGTTCTTC,CSATSGLNNEQFF
TRBV10-2,.,few,TRBJ1-2,TGCGCCAGCAGTGAGTCGCTCGGGACCTATGGCTACACCTTC,CASSESLGTYGYTF
TRBV5-1,.,.,TRBJ2-2,TGCGCCAGCAGCTGGACTATGACGAACACCGGGGAGCTGTTTTTT,CASSWTMTNTGELFF
TRBV19,TRBD1,.,TRBJ2-7,TGTGCCAGTAGTGCCACCGGGACAGGGTCCTACGAGCAGTACTTC,CASSATGTGSYEQYF
TRBV28,TRBD2,.,TRBJ2-1,TGTGCCAGCCAGCCGAGGGCTAGCGGGAGCGATGAGCAGTTCTTC,CASQPRASGSDEQFF
TRBV20-1,TRBD2,few,TRBJ2-2,TGCAGTGCCCCGGGACTAGCGGGACTCGCCGGGGAGCTGTTTTTT,CSAPGLAGLAGELFF
TRBV25-1,.,few,TRBJ2-5,TGTGCCAGCAGAGCTGCGGGGGCGGAGACCCAGTACTTC,CASRAAGAETQYF
TRBV19,TRBD1,many,TRBJ2-2,TGTGCCAGTACCCGGACAGGGGGGAACACCGGGGAGCTGTTTTTT,CASTRTGGNTGELFF
TRBV29-1,TRBD1,few,TRBJ2-1,TGCAGCGTCATACAGGGGGCTGAAGAGCAGTTCTTC,CSVIQGAEEQFF
TRBV12-3/TRBV12-4,TRBD1,few,TRBJ1-2,TGTGCCAGCAGTTTAGGGGACAGGGGTGGCTACACCTTC,CASSLGDRGGYTF
TRBV6-1,TRBD1,.,TRBJ2-1,TGTGCCAGCAACGTACACGCCGGGACAGCCTACAATGAGCAGTTCTTC,CASNVHAGTAYNEQFF
TRBV5-1,.,few,TRBJ1-6,TGCGCCAGCAGCTTGACAGAGAATAATTCACCCCTCCACTTT,CASSLTENNSPLHF
TRBV6-1,.,few,TRBJ2-5,TGTGCCAGCAGCAACCCGGAGGGGGGCCCCTTAGAGACCCAGTACTTC,CASSNPEGGPLETQYF
TRBV30,.,.,TRBJ2-3,TGTGCCTGGAGTACAGGCGAATTAAACACAGATACGCAGTATTTT,CAWSTGELNTDTQYF
TRBV7-2,.,.,TRBJ2-5,TGTGCCAGCAGCTTGGCCCCGAGGGGAGGGGGCGAGACCCAGTACTTC,CASSLAPRGGGETQYF